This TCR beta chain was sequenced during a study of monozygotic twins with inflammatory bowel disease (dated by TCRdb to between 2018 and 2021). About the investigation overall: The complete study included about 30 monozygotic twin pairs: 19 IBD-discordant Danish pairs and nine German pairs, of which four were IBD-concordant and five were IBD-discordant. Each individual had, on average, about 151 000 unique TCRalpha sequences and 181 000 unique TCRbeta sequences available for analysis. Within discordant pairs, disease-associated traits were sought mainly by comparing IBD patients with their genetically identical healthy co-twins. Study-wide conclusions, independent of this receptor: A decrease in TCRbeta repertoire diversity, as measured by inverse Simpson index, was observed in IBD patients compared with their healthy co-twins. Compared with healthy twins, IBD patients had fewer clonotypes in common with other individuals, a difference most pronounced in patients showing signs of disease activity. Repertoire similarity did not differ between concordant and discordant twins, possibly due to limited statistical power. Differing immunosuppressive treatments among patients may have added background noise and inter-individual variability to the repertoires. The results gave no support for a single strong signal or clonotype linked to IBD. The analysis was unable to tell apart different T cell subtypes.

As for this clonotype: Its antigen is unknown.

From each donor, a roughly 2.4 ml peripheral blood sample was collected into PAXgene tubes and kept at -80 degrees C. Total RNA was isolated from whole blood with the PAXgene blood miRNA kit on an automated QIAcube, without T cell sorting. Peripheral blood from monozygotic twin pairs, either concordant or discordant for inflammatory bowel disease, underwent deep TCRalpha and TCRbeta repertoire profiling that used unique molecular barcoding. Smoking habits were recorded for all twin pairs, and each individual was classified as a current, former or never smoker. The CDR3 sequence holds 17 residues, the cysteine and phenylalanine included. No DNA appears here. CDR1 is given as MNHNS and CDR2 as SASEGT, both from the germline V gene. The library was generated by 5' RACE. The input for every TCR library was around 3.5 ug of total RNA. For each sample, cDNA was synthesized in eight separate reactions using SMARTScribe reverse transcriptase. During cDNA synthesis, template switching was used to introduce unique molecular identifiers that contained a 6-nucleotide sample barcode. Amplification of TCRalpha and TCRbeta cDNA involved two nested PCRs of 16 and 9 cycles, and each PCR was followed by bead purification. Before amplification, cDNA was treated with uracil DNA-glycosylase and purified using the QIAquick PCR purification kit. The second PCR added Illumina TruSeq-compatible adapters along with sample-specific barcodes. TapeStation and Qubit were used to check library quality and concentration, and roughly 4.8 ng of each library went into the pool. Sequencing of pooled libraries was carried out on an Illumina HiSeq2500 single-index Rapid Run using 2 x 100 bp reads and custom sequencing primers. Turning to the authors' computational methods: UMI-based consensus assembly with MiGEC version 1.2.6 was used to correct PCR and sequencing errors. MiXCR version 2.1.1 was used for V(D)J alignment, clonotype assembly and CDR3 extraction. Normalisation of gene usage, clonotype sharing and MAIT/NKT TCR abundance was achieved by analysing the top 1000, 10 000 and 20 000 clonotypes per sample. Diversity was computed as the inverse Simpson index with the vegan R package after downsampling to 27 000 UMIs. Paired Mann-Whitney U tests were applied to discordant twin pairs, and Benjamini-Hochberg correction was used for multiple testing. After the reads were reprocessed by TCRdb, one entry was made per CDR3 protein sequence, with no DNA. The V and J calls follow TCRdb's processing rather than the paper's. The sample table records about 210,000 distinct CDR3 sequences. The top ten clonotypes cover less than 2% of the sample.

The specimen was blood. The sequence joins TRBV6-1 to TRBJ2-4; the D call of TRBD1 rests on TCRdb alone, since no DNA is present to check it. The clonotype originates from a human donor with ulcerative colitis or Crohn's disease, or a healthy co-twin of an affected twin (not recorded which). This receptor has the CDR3 CASTHRDRVKILNIQYF.